This TCR beta chain was recorded in a study of brain T cells in children with intractable seizures. Only cases whose brain tissue showed the highest T cell transcript signatures were sequenced. The count of this clone is one. Its antigen is as yet unknown. TCRdb's table, derived via immunoSEQ multiplex PCR, lists solely in-frame clones and lacks some. Of tens of thousands of clones detected, roughly 92% appear once; the ten largest clones hold about 6%. Losses at the gene ends were 0 bases for V and 5 bases for J; bases not matched to a gene: 11. CDR1 LGHNT and CDR2 FRNRAP come from the germline V gene. The CDR3 extends over 18 amino acids. Overall study findings and caveats: Pre- and post-surgery blood differed in depth, so pre-surgery absences may be undersampling. Viral specificity was inferred only from CDR3 similarity; HCMV serostatus was unknown.

This TCR derives from a boy aged 5-17 years with focal cortical dysplasia and intractable seizures. The rearrangement uses TRBV12-5 and TRBJ2-2; 8 bases fit TRBD1. This specimen consisted of peripheral blood, obtained at surgery. The DNA for the CDR3 is TGTGCTAGTGGTTTGGTAATTCCTGGGCAGGGGGCAACCGGGGAGCTGTTTTTT. The encoded protein is CASGLVIPGQGATGELFF.